The clone carrying this T cell receptor beta chain occurred a few times. The target antigen is unknown. Unstimulated Tregs (CD4+CD25+CD127-) and CD4+CD25- non-Tregs were sorted from PBMCs. V was clipped by 5 bases and J by 2 bases, with 10 bases between them. CDR3 size: 13 residues. From germline, CDR1 is SGHAT and CDR2 FQNNGV. This specimen comes from a study of Tregs in tolerant kidney transplant recipients. Study results and limitations: No direct test of biological reproducibility was done here.

The assay was immunoSEQ multiplex PCR, and TCRdb's table has in-frame clones only and misses some. This sample carries some 69,000 clones, 84% of them seen once, and the ten largest clones take about 4%. Material for sequencing was CD4+ T cells from blood. V gene TRBV11-2 combines with J gene TRBJ2-7; tentative D call: TRBD2 (6 bases). This TCR was recovered from a human donor in good health. The CDR3 DNA reads as TGTGCCAGCAGCCCCCAGCGGGCCTACGAGCAGTACTTC. This codes for CASSPQRAYEQYF.